Below, one T cell receptor beta chain is given with its context. This clone was counted between two and nine times. Its antigen remains unidentified. Base quality data are lacking; no much larger clone is found one base away. This specimen comes from a study of intratumoral heterogeneity in liver cancer. Turning to the overall study: In the full cohort of some 14 patients, the median age was roughly 63 years and the majority of patients were male. To investigate intratumor heterogeneity, the study integrated RNA-seq, DNA sequencing, TCR-seq and SNP array data drawn from multiple regions of hepatocellular carcinoma specimens. Of the 71 multiregional samples collected from around 14 HCC patients in the overall cohort, 51 were tumoral regions and around 20 were adjacent nontumoral regions.

Samples labelled H were derived from distinct, geographically separated regions of the hepatocellular carcinoma nodule. All patients had early-stage hepatocellular carcinoma and received no therapy before surgical resection. The sampled areas showed no macroscopic signs of necrosis or hemorrhage. TCR sequencing (ImmunoSeq) was performed on multiple regions from a couple of patients. Each frozen resection tissue sample was taken at least 1 cm away from every other sample. Genomic DNA was extracted from bulk tissue using the DNeasy blood and tissue kit. The CDR3 measures 13 amino acids from cysteine to phenylalanine. Only the CDR3 region is kept as DNA, spanning 39 bases read in frame from base 1. From the germline V gene, CDR1 is SGDLS and CDR2 is YYNGEE. V was cut back by 3 bases and J by 2 bases, leaving a gap of 8 bases between them. The immunoSEQ assay was used to sequence TCR beta chain CDR3 regions from genomic DNA. Rearranged VDJ segments were amplified with primers annealing to V and J segments. In the paper's pipeline: The ImmunoSeq Analyzer software was used to calculate clonality and richness metrics. Clones with differential abundance between regions were identified with Fisher's exact test combined with a beta-binomial method for additional stringency. In TCRdb, the immuneACCESS table is reduced to in-frame sequences with V and J assigned. These tables do not hold every clone; where another copy was compared, an unresolved V gene accounts for under half, and the others remain unexplained. V and J calls and clone size are given by that table; D and trimming were obtained from the DNA. Recorded for this sample are about 6,600 clones; approximately 60% of them occurred a single time. Approximately 13% of the sample rests with the top ten.

Results the study describes overall, beyond this receptor: The authors noted a relatively low number of patients and under-sampled tumor-infiltrating lymphocyte representation as limitations. In each sequenced patient, significantly more unique T-cell clonal expansions were found in tumor region a than in region b. TCR sequencing reportedly confirmed RNA-seq-based estimates of regional differences in tumor-infiltrating lymphocyte burden. Within each sequenced patient, no significant difference in overall T cell clonality was found between tumor regions.

The rearrangement combines TRBV9 with TRBJ1-2, with no confidently assigned D gene. The sample here was tumor tissue, taken before any cancer treatment. This clonotype was obtained from a man in his 70s with hepatocellular carcinoma. The DNA sequence is TGTGCCAGCAGCGACGGGAGGAACTATGGCTACACCTTC. The resulting protein is CASSDGRNYGYTF.